Listed below are T cell receptor beta chains from one sample, sequenced in a study of T cell responses to AZD1222 COVID-19 vaccine. Method: immunoSEQ multiplex PCR; TCRdb's copy keeps in-frame clones and lacks some. The table records 140,000 to 150,000 clones, about 90% of them present only once. The sample consisted of peripheral blood, taken on day 0 of MenACWY control vaccination. The receptors originated from an adult in good health. Each CDR3 is given with its conserved first and last residue. The order of the fields is J gene, V gene, D gene, clone size, CDR3 protein, CDR3 DNA. The D gene is left open where the match is weak. Rows may omit the clone size; those that give it use once, few, many or a size class.

J: TRBJ2-6; V: TRBV28; D: -; size: -; CDR3: CASSLLQSGANVLTF; DNA: TGTGCCAGCAGTTTACTCCAATCGGGGGCCAACGTCCTGACTTTC
J: TRBJ2-3; V: TRBV2; D: -; size: -; CDR3: CASSETGVGSDTQYF; DNA: TGTGCCAGCAGTGAGACCGGGGTAGGGTCAGATACGCAGTATTTT
J: TRBJ2-7; V: TRBV27; D: -; size: -; CDR3: CASSLFPNRLRDEQYF; DNA: TGTGCCAGCAGTTTATTTCCGAATAGACTAAGGGACGAGCAGTACTTC
J: TRBJ2-7; V: TRBV5-5; D: -; size: -; CDR3: CASSSPGRSYEQYF; DNA: TGTGCCAGCAGCTCACCGGGACGTTCCTACGAGCAGTACTTC
J: TRBJ2-7; V: TRBV5-1; D: -; size: -; CDR3: CASSFDPGTSYEQYF; DNA: TGCGCCAGCAGCTTTGATCCGGGGACCTCCTACGAGCAGTACTTC
J: TRBJ2-7; V: TRBV4-1; D: -; size: once; CDR3: CASSFGRQSSYEQYF; DNA: TGCGCCAGCAGCTTTGGACGGCAAAGCTCCTACGAGCAGTACTTC
J: TRBJ1-4; V: TRBV10-3; D: -; size: -; CDR3: CAISESAVSVNEKLFF; DNA: TGTGCCATCAGTGAGTCGGCCGTGTCCGTGAATGAAAAACTGTTTTTT
J: TRBJ2-1; V: TRBV6-5; D: -; size: -; CDR3: CASKRDTSYNEQFF; DNA: TGTGCCTCTAAGAGGGACACGTCCTACAATGAGCAGTTCTTC
J: TRBJ2-3; V: TRBV28; D: -; size: -; CDR3: CASSFRQGIPPDTQYF; DNA: TGTGCCAGCAGTTTCCGTCAAGGAATTCCTCCAGATACGCAGTATTTT
J: TRBJ2-7; V: TRBV3-1/TRBV3-2; D: TRBD2; size: -; CDR3: CASSQAASGSSYEQYF; DNA: TGTGCCAGCAGCCAAGCGGCTAGCGGGAGCTCCTACGAGCAGTACTTC
J: TRBJ2-5; V: TRBV5-1; D: TRBD1; size: -; CDR3: CASSAASQGAPQYF; DNA: TGCGCCAGCAGCGCGGCATCACAGGGGGCGCCCCAGTACTTC
J: TRBJ2-5; V: TRBV6-5; D: TRBD1; size: -; CDR3: CATPGDRGQETQYF; DNA: TGTGCCACCCCCGGAGACAGGGGGCAGGAGACCCAGTACTTC
J: TRBJ1-1; V: TRBV5-1; D: TRBD1; size: -; CDR3: CASSLEIVGTDEAFF; DNA: TGCGCCAGCAGCTTGGAGATTGTCGGGACAGATGAAGCTTTCTTT
J: TRBJ2-3; V: TRBV3-1/TRBV3-2; D: -; size: -; CDR3: CASSQDDSSTDTQYF; DNA: TGTGCCAGCAGCCAAGATGACAGCAGCACAGATACGCAGTATTTT
J: TRBJ1-3; V: TRBV3-1/TRBV3-2; D: TRBD1; size: -; CDR3: CASSLLRRTGVGNTIYF; DNA: TGTGCCAGCAGCCTACTAAGGAGGACAGGGGTCGGAAACACCATATATTTT
J: TRBJ1-2; V: TRBV18; D: -; size: -; CDR3: CASSLAGGTYGYTF; DNA: TGTGCCAGCTCCCTTGCTGGGGGGACCTATGGCTACACCTTC
J: TRBJ2-7; V: TRBV5-1; D: -; size: -; CDR3: CASSLDWGSYEQYF; DNA: TGCGCCAGCAGCTTGGACTGGGGCTCCTACGAGCAGTACTTC
J: TRBJ1-2; V: TRBV7-9; D: -; size: -; CDR3: CASSLADGGFGYGYTF; DNA: TGTGCCAGCAGCTTAGCGGACGGGGGTTTTGGCTATGGCTACACCTTC
J: TRBJ2-3; V: TRBV4-1; D: TRBD2; size: -; CDR3: CASSPGLARENSDTQYF; DNA: TGCGCCAGCAGCCCAGGACTAGCCCGAGAGAATTCAGATACGCAGTATTTT
J: TRBJ1-6; V: TRBV29-1; D: -; size: -; CDR3: CSVAREADSPLHF; DNA: TGCAGCGTTGCCCGGGAGGCAGATTCACCCCTCCACTTT
J: TRBJ2-1; V: TRBV11-2; D: TRBD2; size: once; CDR3: CASSLDLRREGLYEQFF; DNA: TGTGCCAGCAGCTTAGATCTCAGGCGGGAGGGCCTGTATGAGCAGTTCTTC
J: TRBJ2-5; V: TRBV23-1; D: -; size: -; CDR3: CASSQGSGQETQYF; DNA: TGCGCCAGCAGTCAGGGTAGCGGCCAAGAGACCCAGTACTTC